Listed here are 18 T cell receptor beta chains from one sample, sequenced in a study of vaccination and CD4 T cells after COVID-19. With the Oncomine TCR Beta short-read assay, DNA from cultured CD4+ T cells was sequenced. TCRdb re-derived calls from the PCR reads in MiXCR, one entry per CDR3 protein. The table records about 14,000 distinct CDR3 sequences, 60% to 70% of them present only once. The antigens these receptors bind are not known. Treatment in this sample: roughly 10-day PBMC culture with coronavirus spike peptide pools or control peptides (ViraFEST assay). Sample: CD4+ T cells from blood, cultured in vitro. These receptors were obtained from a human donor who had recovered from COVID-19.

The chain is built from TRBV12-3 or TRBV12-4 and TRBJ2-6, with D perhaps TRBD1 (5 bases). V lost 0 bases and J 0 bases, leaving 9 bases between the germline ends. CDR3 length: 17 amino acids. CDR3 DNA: TGTGCCAGCAGTTTAGCGAGACAGAGCTCTGGGGCCAACGTCCTGACTTTC. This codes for CASSLARQSSGANVLTF.

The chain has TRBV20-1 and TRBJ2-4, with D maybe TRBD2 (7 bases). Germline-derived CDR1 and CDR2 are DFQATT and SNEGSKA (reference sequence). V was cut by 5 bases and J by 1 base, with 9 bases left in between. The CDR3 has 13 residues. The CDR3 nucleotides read TGCAGTGCTGGGAGGGGGGCCAAAAACATTCAGTACTTC. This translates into CSAGRGAKNIQYF.

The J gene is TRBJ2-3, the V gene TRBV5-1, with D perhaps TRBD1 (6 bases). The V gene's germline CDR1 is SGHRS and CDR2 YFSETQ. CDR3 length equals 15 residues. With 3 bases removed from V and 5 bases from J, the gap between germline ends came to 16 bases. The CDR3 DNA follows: TGCGCCAGCAGCTACATGAGGGGGAGTGTAGATACGCAGTATTTT. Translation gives CASSYMRGSVDTQYF.

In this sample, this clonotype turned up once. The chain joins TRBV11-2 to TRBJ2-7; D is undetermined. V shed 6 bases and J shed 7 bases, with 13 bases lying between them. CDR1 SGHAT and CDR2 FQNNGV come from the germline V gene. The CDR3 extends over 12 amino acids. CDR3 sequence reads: CASSPFTVEQYF. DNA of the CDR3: TGTGCCAGCAGTCCCTTTACGGTGGAGCAGTACTTC.

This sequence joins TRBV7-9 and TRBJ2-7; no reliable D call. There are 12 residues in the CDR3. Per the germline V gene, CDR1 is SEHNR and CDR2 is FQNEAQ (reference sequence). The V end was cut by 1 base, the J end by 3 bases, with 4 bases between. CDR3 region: CASSLVGYEQYF. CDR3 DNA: TGTGCCAGCAGCTTAGTAGGCTACGAGCAGTACTTC.

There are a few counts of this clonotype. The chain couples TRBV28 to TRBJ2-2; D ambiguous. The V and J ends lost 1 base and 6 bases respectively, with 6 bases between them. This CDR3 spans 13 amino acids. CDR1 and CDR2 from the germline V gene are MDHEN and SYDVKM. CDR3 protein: CASSLSTAGELFF. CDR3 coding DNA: TGTGCCAGCAGTTTATCAACAGCCGGGGAGCTGTTTTTT.

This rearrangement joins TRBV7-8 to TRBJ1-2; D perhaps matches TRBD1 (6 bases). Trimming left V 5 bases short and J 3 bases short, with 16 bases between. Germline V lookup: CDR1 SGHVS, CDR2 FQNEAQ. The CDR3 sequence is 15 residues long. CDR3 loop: CASSETRGVHYGYTF. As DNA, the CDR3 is TGTGCCAGCAGCGAGACAAGGGGGGTCCACTATGGCTACACCTTC. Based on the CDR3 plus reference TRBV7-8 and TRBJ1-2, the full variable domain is GAGVSQSPRYKVAKRGQDVALRCDPISGHVSLFWYQQALGQGPEFLTYFQNEAQLDKSGLPSDRFFAERPEGSVSTLKIQRTQQEDSAVYLCASSETRGVHYGYTFGSGTRLTVV.

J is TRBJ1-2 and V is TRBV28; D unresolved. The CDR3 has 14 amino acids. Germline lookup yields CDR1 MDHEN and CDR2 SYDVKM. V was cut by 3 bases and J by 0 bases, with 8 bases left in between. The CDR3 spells CASSFSVSNYGYTF. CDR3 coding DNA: TGTGCCAGCAGTTTCTCCGTTTCTAACTATGGCTACACCTTC.

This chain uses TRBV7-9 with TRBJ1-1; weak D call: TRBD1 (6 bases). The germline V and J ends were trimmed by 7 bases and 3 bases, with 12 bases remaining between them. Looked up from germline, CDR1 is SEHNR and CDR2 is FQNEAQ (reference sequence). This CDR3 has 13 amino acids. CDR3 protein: CASKIGGDTEAFF. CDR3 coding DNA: TGTGCCAGCAAGATTGGGGGCGACACTGAAGCTTTCTTT.

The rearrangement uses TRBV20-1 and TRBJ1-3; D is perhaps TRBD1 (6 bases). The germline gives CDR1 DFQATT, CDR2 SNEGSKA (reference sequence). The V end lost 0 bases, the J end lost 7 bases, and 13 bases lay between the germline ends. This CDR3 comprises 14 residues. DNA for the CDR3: TGCAGTGCTAGAGAAACGGGACAAGGGAACACCATATATTTT. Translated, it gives CSARETGQGNTIYF.

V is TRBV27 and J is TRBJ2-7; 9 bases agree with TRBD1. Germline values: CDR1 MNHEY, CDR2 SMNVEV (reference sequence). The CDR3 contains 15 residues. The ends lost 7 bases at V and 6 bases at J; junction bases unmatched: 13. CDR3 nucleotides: TGTGCCAGCACCCAGAATTGGGACAGGGTGGCCGAGCAGTACTTC. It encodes CASTQNWDRVAEQYF.

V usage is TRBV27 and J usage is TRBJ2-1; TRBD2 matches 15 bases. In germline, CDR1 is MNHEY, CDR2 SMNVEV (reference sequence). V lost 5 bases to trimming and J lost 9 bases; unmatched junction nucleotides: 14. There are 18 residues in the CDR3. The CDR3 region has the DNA TGTGCCAGCAGTACCACCGGACCGGGACTAGCGGGAGGCGCTGAGCAGTTCTTC. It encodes CASSTTGPGLAGGAEQFF.

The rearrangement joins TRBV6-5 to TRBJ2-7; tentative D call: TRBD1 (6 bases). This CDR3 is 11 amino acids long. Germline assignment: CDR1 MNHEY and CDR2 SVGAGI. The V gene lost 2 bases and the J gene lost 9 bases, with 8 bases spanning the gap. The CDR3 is CASSYKGVQYF. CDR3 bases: TGTGCCAGCAGTTACAAGGGGGTGCAGTACTTC.

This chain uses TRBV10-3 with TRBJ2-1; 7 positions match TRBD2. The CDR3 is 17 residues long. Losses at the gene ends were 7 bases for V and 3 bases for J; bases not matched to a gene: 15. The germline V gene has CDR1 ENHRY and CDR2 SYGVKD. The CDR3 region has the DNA TGTGCCATCACCAAGAGCCGGGGAGGGGATGACTACAATGAGCAGTTCTTC. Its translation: CAITKSRGGDDYNEQFF.

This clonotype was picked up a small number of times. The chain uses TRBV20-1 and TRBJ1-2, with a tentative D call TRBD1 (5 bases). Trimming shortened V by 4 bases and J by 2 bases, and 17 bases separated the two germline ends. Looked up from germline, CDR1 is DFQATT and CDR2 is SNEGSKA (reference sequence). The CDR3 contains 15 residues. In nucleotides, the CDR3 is TGCAGTGCTAAAGACTTGCAGGGAGGAAACTATGGCTACACCTTC. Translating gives CSAKDLQGGNYGYTF.

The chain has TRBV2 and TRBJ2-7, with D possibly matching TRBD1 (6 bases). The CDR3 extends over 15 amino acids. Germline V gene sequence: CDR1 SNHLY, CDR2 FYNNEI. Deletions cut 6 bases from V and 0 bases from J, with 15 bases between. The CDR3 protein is CASSPNRDPSYEQYF. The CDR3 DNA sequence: TGTGCCAGCAGCCCAAACAGGGATCCCTCCTACGAGCAGTACTTC.

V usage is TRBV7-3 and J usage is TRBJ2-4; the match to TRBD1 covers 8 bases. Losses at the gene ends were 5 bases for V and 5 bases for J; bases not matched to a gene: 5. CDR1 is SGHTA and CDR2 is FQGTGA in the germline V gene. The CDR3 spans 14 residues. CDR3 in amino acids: CASSPQGGENIQYF. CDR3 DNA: TGTGCCAGCAGCCCACAGGGGGGAGAAAACATTCAGTACTTC.

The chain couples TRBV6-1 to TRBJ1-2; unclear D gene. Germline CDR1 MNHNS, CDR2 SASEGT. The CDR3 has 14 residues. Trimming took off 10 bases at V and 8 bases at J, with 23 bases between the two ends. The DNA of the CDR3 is TGTGCCACCCGAACCACAACCTCCCTGGGAGGCTACACCTTC. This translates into CATRTTTSLGGYTF.